The rows below give T cell receptor beta chains drawn from one sample of a study of regulatory T cells in long-lasting Graves disease. TCRdb reprocessed the multiplex PCR reads via MiXCR and lists one record per CDR3 protein. In the table there are some 300,000 distinct CDR3 sequences, approximately 20% of which are singletons. Here the sequenced sample was peripheral blood mononuclear cells (PBMCs), taken when the disease was refractory, from a patient treated with antithyroid drugs. All receptors come from a female donor with Graves disease. CDR3s include the opening cysteine and the closing phenylalanine or tryptophan.

>TRBV18
CASSPRSGNPYEQYF
>TRBV2
CASSEGGTSGRYEQYF
>TRBV4-1
CASSQIGAQGKLNTEAFF
>TRBV4-1
CASSHEGRFNEQYF
>TRBV19
CASSWSSGMNEQYF
>TRBV3-1
CASSQGVNYGYTF
>TRBV7-8
CASSLAPTGTTFGYGYTF
>TRBV6-9
CASSYGTGVGYTF
>TRBV6-2/TRBV6-3
CASSYRTVNTEAFF
>TRBV20-1
CSALGEETQYF
>TRBV19
CASNSSSEQYF
>TRBV7-2
CASSLRGDSGASTDTQYF
>TRBV5-1
CASSLRERANTGELFF
>TRBV7-8
CASSLWGENTEAFF
>TRBV7-2
CASSLSQTDMNTEAFF
>TRBV10-3
CAISEYRDYEQYF
>TRBV6-5
CASSYSIDQPQHF
>TRBV5-5
CASSFEMDFTEAFF
>TRBV28
CASWESGANVLTF
>TRBV11-2
CASSQTGFNEKLFF
>TRBV2
CASSRDINSPLHF
>TRBV30
CAWSWGRDYEQYF
>TRBV12-3/TRBV12-4
CASSLGGALDYGYTF
>TRBV5-1
CASRGEPGHSNTGELFF
>TRBV12-3/TRBV12-4
CASTLGGDYGYTF
>TRBV20-1
CSAEYGRGPYEQYF
>TRBV20-1
CSAMDRELYEQYF
>TRBV20-1
CSATHLGVGPEVMEPQHF
>TRBV6-5
CASSCTNFGTRGEAFF
>TRBV2
CASIRLASTGELFF
>TRBV7-9
CASSNRLDDEQFF
>TRBV12-3/TRBV12-4
CASNQSGGEETQYF
>TRBV20-1
CSARVSAGYEQYF
>TRBV2
CASSAEAKETQYF
>TRBV6-5
CASSYDTATRGTGELFF
>TRBV6-5
CASSYRVPSGANVLTF
>TRBV30
CAWSVGDYANSPLHF
>TRBV30
CAWDGGQGRYTF
>TRBV7-2
CASSRTIAGGSSTDTQYF
>TRBV28
CASSPHWREYQETQYF
>TRBV27
CASRQLEQYF
>TRBV20-1
CSAGRQGGNTIYF
>TRBV6-2/TRBV6-3
CASNTGQETTGELFF
>TRBV28
CASSSNSLGYTF
>TRBV28
CATNIGLQADQPQHF
>TRBV7-2
CASSFNQGTDTQYF
>TRBV20-1
CSASATSGIDEQYF
>TRBV29-1
CSVVPGQGAGEQYF
>TRBV10-2
CASNAGSYGYTF
>TRBV11-2
CASSLGPGQYTQYF
>TRBV12-3/TRBV12-4
CASRIGGQGFSAGYGYTF
>TRBV7-9
CASSPTGTEPEKLFF
>TRBV7-2
CASSWGLAGGTYEQYF